This T cell receptor beta chain was sequenced in a study of blood T cells in healthy people across ages. Together with a sample-barcoded 5' primer, a J-beta primer mix was included in a second PCR lasting about 7 to 12 cycles. TCRdb passed the 5' RACE reads through MiXCR, listing each CDR3 protein once. The sample carries some 760,000 distinct CDR3 sequences, 20% to 30% recorded once. The J segment lost 7 bases and the V segment lost 4 bases, leaving 4 bases of the junction unmatched. This CDR3 contains 14 residues. Germline loops: CDR1 MNHEY, CDR2 SVGEGT. This sample also appeared in a second study, on T cells of mothers and their children. From that paper: For each mother, over 8 million TCR beta CDR3 reads were obtained, and for each child, around 3.1 million. Thymic selection molds TCR recombination output in much the same way for related pairs as for unrelated pairs. Slightly higher, non-significant overlap characterized related mother-child pairs relative to unrelated pairs.

The source material was blood. This receptor was obtained from a boy younger than 18 in good health. The rearrangement uses TRBV6-2 or TRBV6-3 and TRBJ2-1; 10 nucleotides agree with TRBD2. CDR3 protein: CASSSLAGRNEQFF. In DNA form, the CDR3 reads TGTGCCAGCAGTTCACTAGCGGGGAGGAATGAGCAGTTCTTC.